The next 13 T cell receptor beta chains were all read from a single sample in a study of Ad26.COV2.S vaccination and SARS-CoV-2 variants. Sequencing was performed with immunoSEQ multiplex PCR; in TCRdb, only in-frame clones are kept and a portion is missing. The sample gives hundreds of thousands of clones, approximately 90% of which show up once; under 4% is in the top ten. This material consisted of peripheral blood, taken after recovery from COVID-19. The receptors derive from a human donor who had recovered from COVID-19.

The V gene is TRBV29-1, the J gene TRBJ1-2; 8 bases match TRBD1. The CDR3 spans 12 residues. The V and J ends lost 6 bases and 4 bases, in that order; junction bases with no gene match: 4. Germline CDR1 and CDR2: SQVTM and ANQGSEA. CDR3 sequence: CSVRQGIYGYTF. In DNA, the CDR3 is TGCAGCGTAAGACAGGGGATCTATGGCTACACCTTC.

The chain joins TRBV19 to TRBJ2-3, with TRBD2 matching over 8 bases. The germline gives CDR1 LNHDA, CDR2 SQIVND (reference sequence). The trim removed 6 bases at V and 0 bases at J, leaving 2 bases unmatched. The CDR3 contains 14 residues. CDR3 sequence: CASRERGSTDTQYF. The CDR3 nucleotides are TGTGCCAGTAGAGAGCGGGGGAGCACAGATACGCAGTATTTT.

The CDR3 DNA sequence: TGTGCCAGCTCCATGGGGGGGTACTATGGCTACACCTTC. Residues: CASSMGGYYGYTF. The rearrangement joins TRBV11-2 to TRBJ1-2, with D possibly TRBD1 on 5 matching bases. Germline V gene data show CDR1 as SGHAT and CDR2 as FQNNGV. The CDR3 totals 13 residues. Deletions cut 8 bases from V and 3 bases from J, with 13 bases between.

The V gene is TRBV6-5, the J gene TRBJ1-5, with D possibly TRBD1 on 5 matching bases. Germline V gives CDR1 MNHEY, CDR2 SVGAGI. Between the trimmed V and J ends, which lost 6 bases and 5 bases, there was a span of 14 bases. This CDR3 comprises 14 residues. CDR3 nucleotides: TGTGCCAGCAGGGAGGGACCGGCTGATCAGCCCCAGCATTTT. Its protein is CASREGPADQPQHF.

The chain couples TRBV2 to TRBJ2-7; 12 bases match TRBD1. The CDR3 has 17 amino acids. The V and J ends lost 5 bases and 7 bases, in that order; junction bases with no gene match: 15. Germline CDR1 and CDR2: SNHLY and FYNNEI. The CDR3 sequence: CASSFSVTGTGGDEQYF. CDR3 coding DNA: TGTGCCAGCAGTTTCTCCGTTACCGGGACAGGGGGCGATGAGCAGTACTTC.

The V gene is TRBV5-6, the J gene TRBJ1-1; maybe TRBD1 (5 bases). CDR1 is SGHDT and CDR2 is YYEEEE in the germline V gene. Trimming left V 3 bases short and J 2 bases short, with 17 bases between. CDR3 size: 16 residues. CDR3 sequence: CASSYNWDRSNTEAFF. The CDR3, as DNA: TGTGCCAGCAGCTACAACTGGGACCGATCCAACACTGAAGCTTTCTTT.

The chain is built from TRBV6-5 and TRBJ1-5; 7 positions match TRBD1. The germline CDR1 and CDR2 sequences are MNHEY and SVGAGI. V shed 6 bases, J shed 4 bases, and the junction held 9 bases outside the gene matches. The CDR3 has 15 amino acids. The CDR3 nucleotides read TGTGCCAGCAGGGGGACAGTTGAGCCAAATCAGCCCCAGCATTTT. Translated: CASRGTVEPNQPQHF.

This clone was detected only once. V usage is TRBV5-6 and J usage is TRBJ1-5; D not certain. V lost 3 bases and J 6 bases, leaving 16 bases between the germline ends. In germline, CDR1 is SGHDT, CDR2 YYEEEE. The CDR3 is 15 residues long. CDR3 nucleotides: TGTGCCAGCAGCTCAAGGGCGGGGTGGGCTCAGCCCCAGCATTTT. Encoded protein: CASSSRAGWAQPQHF.

The V gene is TRBV6-5, the J gene TRBJ1-6; D unclear. Germline V CDR1 and CDR2: MNHEY, SVGAGI. This CDR3 contains 15 residues. Trimming left V 6 bases short and J 10 bases short, with 19 bases between. CDR3 in amino acids: CASRPGLILGSPLHF. The CDR3 bases are TGTGCCAGCAGGCCCGGACTTATCCTCGGGTCACCCCTCCACTTT.

This clone has only one observation. The V call is TRBV6-2 or TRBV6-3, the J call TRBJ2-2; 8 bases fit TRBD2. V gave up 2 bases and J gave up 7 bases; unmatched junction bases: 15. The V gene's germline CDR1 is MNHEY and CDR2 SVGEGT. The CDR3 loop spans 18 amino acids. Here the CDR3 reads CASSYLPSIGGAFGELFF. In DNA, the CDR3 is TGTGCCAGCAGTTACCTACCTTCGATCGGGGGGGCCTTCGGGGAGCTGTTTTTT.

This clone was counted once. The V call is TRBV6-4, the J call TRBJ1-1, with a possible D match to TRBD1 (5 bases). Per the germline V gene, CDR1 is MRHNA and CDR2 is SNTAGT. The CDR3 sequence is 14 residues long. Trimming stripped 4 bases from V and 0 bases from J, with 9 bases between. The CDR3 region is CASSARGMNTEAFF. CDR3 coding DNA: TGTGCCAGCAGTGCCCGGGGGATGAACACTGAAGCTTTCTTT.

The J gene is TRBJ2-3, the V gene TRBV10-3; D might be TRBD1 (6 bases). Germline loops: CDR1 ENHRY, CDR2 SYGVKD. The CDR3 is 14 amino acids. V shed 6 bases and J shed 0 bases, with 10 bases lying between them. The CDR3 sequence is CAIRGTTSTDTQYF. CDR3 sequence (DNA): TGTGCCATCAGAGGGACAACGAGCACAGATACGCAGTATTTT.

V and J are TRBV7-9 and TRBJ2-7; 9 bases map to TRBD1. This CDR3 is built from 14 residues. The V segment lost 3 bases and the J segment 2 bases; nucleotides outside the gene matches: 2. The germline V gene has CDR1 SEHNR and CDR2 FQNEAQ (reference sequence). The CDR3 DNA reads as TGTGCCAGCAGCTTCGGGACAGGGCCCTACGAGCAGTACTTC. Protein sequence: CASSFGTGPYEQYF.